The 28 T cell receptor beta chains below all came from one sample that was sequenced in a study of blood T cell repertoires in COVID-19. Clones were read by immunoSEQ multiplex PCR, and TCRdb kept only the in-frame ones, dropping some. Of more than 250,000 clones listed, about four fifths are singletons. Sequenced: PBMCs or T cells enriched from blood (not recorded which). The receptors were gathered from a man aged 35-49 years who had been exposed to COVID-19.

The rearrangement uses TRBV5-4 and TRBJ2-5; 7 nucleotides match TRBD2. CDR3 length equals 14 residues. Losses at the gene ends were 0 bases for V and 5 bases for J; bases not matched to a gene: 4. Germline CDR1 is SGHNT and CDR2 is YYREEE (reference sequence). CDR3 residues: CASSLDVGRETQYF. The CDR3 DNA sequence: TGTGCCAGCAGCTTGGATGTCGGGAGGGAGACCCAGTACTTC.

The CDR3 loop reads CASSLDLGLSYEQYF. CDR3 in DNA: TGTGCCAGCAGCTTAGATTTGGGCCTCTCCTACGAGCAGTACTTC. The chain couples TRBV11-2 to TRBJ2-7, with D unresolved. The CDR3 has 15 residues. From germline, CDR1 is SGHAT and CDR2 FQNNGV. V lost 0 bases and J lost 0, with 9 bases in between.

V and J are TRBV19 and TRBJ1-2; D gene unclear. CDR1 is LNHDA and CDR2 is SQIVND in the germline V gene (reference sequence). The CDR3 totals 13 residues. V was shortened by 4 bases and J by 5 bases, with 11 bases between the two germline ends. In DNA, the CDR3 is TGTGCCAGTAGTACGGGTGTTCGGTATGGCTACACCTTC. Amino acid sequence: CASSTGVRYGYTF.

The gene calls are TRBV2 and TRBJ1-1, with D unclear. The CDR3 is made up of 13 amino acids. Germline V gives CDR1 SNHLY, CDR2 FYNNEI. V was cut by 4 bases and J by 2 bases, with 8 bases left in between. The CDR3 nucleotides are TGTGCCAGCAGTGTTTCGGGAAACACTGAAGCTTTCTTT. It yields the protein CASSVSGNTEAFF.

This chain connects TRBV3-1 (or the pseudogene TRBV3-2) to TRBJ2-7, with unresolved D. Per germline, CDR1 LGHDT and CDR2 YNNKEL (reference sequence). This CDR3 spans 15 amino acids. V dropped 4 bases and J dropped 0 bases, with 13 bases sitting between them. The CDR3 loop is CASSPRGASSYEQYF. The CDR3 nucleotides are TGTGCCAGCAGCCCCCGTGGAGCTAGCTCCTACGAGCAGTACTTC.

The CDR3 protein is CAWSAGRETQYF. The CDR3 region has the DNA TGTGCCTGGAGTGCGGGTAGGGAGACCCAGTACTTC. The chain recombines TRBV30 with TRBJ2-5, with D uncertain. CDR1 and CDR2 from the germline V gene are GTSNPN and SVGIG (reference sequence). V shed 1 base and J shed 5 bases, with 8 bases lying between them. The CDR3 is 12 residues long.

The DNA of the CDR3 is TGTGCCAGCAGTTTACAGATTACGCAGTATTTT. It encodes CASSLQITQYF. The J gene is TRBJ2-3, the V gene TRBV12-3 or TRBV12-4, with D hard to call. The V and J ends lost 2 bases and 8 bases respectively, with 5 bases between them. The CDR3 is 11 amino acids.

The rearrangement uses TRBV30 and TRBJ2-7, with 11 bases lining up with TRBD2. The germline V gene has CDR1 GTSNPN and CDR2 SVGIG (reference sequence). V lost 2 bases, J lost 4 bases, and 7 bases stayed unmatched. The CDR3 has 15 residues. CDR3 bases: TGTGCCTGGAGTACCCCGGGACTAGCGGTTTACGAGCAGTACTTC. It is translated as CAWSTPGLAVYEQYF.

The V call is TRBV4-2, the J call TRBJ1-1; 7 bases fit TRBD1. Germline loops: CDR1 LGHNA, CDR2 YNFKEQ. The ends lost 1 base at V and 2 bases at J; junction bases unmatched: 4. This CDR3 region has 15 residues. CDR3 sequence: CASSQAGTANTEAFF. The CDR3, as DNA: TGTGCCAGCAGCCAAGCCGGGACAGCAAACACTGAAGCTTTCTTT.

The V call is TRBV5-4, the J call TRBJ2-1; D may be TRBD1 (7 bases). V was shortened by 3 bases and J by 5 bases, with 15 bases between the two germline ends. The CDR3 runs to 15 residues. Germline assignment: CDR1 SGHNT and CDR2 YYREEE (reference sequence). CDR3 in amino acids: CASSSAGQKNNEQFF. DNA for the CDR3: TGTGCCAGCAGCTCGGCGGGACAGAAGAACAATGAGCAGTTCTTC.

CDR3 nucleotide sequence: TGTGCTAGTGGTTTAGGGGGCGGGGAGACCCAGTACTTC. Its translation is CASGLGGGETQYF. The chain uses TRBV12-5 and TRBJ2-5; 7 bases agree with TRBD1. The CDR3 loop spans 13 amino acids. Germline assignment: CDR1 LGHNT and CDR2 FRNRAP. V dropped 3 bases and J dropped 5; count of bases not matched to a gene: 3. Variable domain in full (rest from reference TRBV12-5 and TRBJ2-5): DARVTQTPRHKVTEMGQEVTMRCQPILGHNTVFWYRQTMMQGLELLAYFRNRAPLDDSGMPKDRFSAEMPDATLATLKIQPSEPRDSAVYFCASGLGGGETQYFGPGTRLLVL.

The chain couples TRBV27 to TRBJ1-1; TRBD1 might be the D (5 bases). The CDR3 sequence is 14 residues long. The germline V gene encodes CDR1 MNHEY and CDR2 SMNVEV (reference sequence). V lost 5 bases, J lost 0 bases, and 10 bases lay in between. In DNA form, the CDR3 reads TGTGCCAGCAGTCAAGGGGTCATGAACACTGAAGCTTTCTTT. It translates to CASSQGVMNTEAFF.

This sequence joins TRBV5-4 and TRBJ2-3, with D unresolved. The CDR3 sequence is 16 residues long. Trimming stripped 0 bases from V and 0 bases from J, with 11 bases between. Germline lookup yields CDR1 SGHNT and CDR2 YYREEE (reference sequence). The CDR3 protein is CASSLVVQQSTDTQYF. The DNA for the CDR3 is TGTGCCAGCAGCTTGGTCGTCCAACAAAGCACAGATACGCAGTATTTT.

The chain joins TRBV2 to TRBJ2-2; a weak D match, TRBD2 (6 bases). This CDR3 comprises 14 residues. Trimming removed 0 bases from V and 8 bases from J, with 10 bases in between. Germline V gives CDR1 SNHLY, CDR2 FYNNEI. Here the CDR3 reads CASSEARLVGELFF. The CDR3 DNA follows: TGTGCCAGCAGTGAAGCGCGACTAGTTGGGGAGCTGTTTTTT. The full variable domain, its missing parts supplied by reference TRBV2 and TRBJ2-2, is EPEVTQTPSHQVTQMGQEVILRCVPISNHLYFYWYRQILGQKVEFLVSFYNNEISEKSEIFDDQFSVERPDGSNFTLKIRSTKLEDSAMYFCASSEARLVGELFFGEGSRLTVL.

The V gene is TRBV6-5, the J gene TRBJ1-1, with D unclear. CDR1 is MNHEY, CDR2 SVGAGI, per germline. This CDR3 has 11 residues. Between the trimmed V and J ends, which lost 7 bases and 5 bases, there was a span of 8 bases. The CDR3: CASILRTEAFF. The CDR3 DNA follows: TGTGCCAGCATTCTAAGAACTGAAGCTTTCTTT.

J is TRBJ1-1 and V is TRBV24-1, with TRBD1 as a possible D gene (6 bases). The V gene's germline CDR1 is KGHDR and CDR2 SFDVKD. The CDR3 is 14 residues long. V was pared by 5 bases and J by 4 bases, with 13 bases between. The CDR3 sequence: CATSASGTRTEAFF. CDR3 in DNA: TGTGCCACCAGTGCTTCCGGGACACGCACTGAAGCTTTCTTT.

This sequence joins TRBV14 and TRBJ1-2, with 7 bases aligning to TRBD1. The junction had 2 bases not matched to a gene; V was cut back by 5 bases and J by 8 bases. Germline V gene sequence: CDR1 SGHDN, CDR2 FVKESK. CDR3 size: 11 residues. CDR3 coding DNA: TGTGCCAGCAGCTCAGGGGGGGGCTACACCTTC. It is translated as CASSSGGGYTF.

J is TRBJ1-1 and V is TRBV12-5; D not resolved. Trimming left V 3 bases short and J 0 bases short, with 23 bases between. The CDR3 length is 19 residues. Germline-derived CDR1 and CDR2 are LGHNT and FRNRAP. The CDR3: CASGFSRSNALSMNTEAFF. Here the CDR3 DNA reads TGTGCTAGTGGTTTTTCACGGAGCAATGCGTTAAGCATGAACACTGAAGCTTTCTTT.

This clone has just a few counts. This chain uses TRBV6-5 with TRBJ1-1; D is possibly TRBD1 (6 bases). Deletions cut 2 bases from V and 2 bases from J, with 12 bases between. CDR1 and CDR2 (germline): MNHEY, SVGAGI. This CDR3 spans 15 amino acids. The CDR3 DNA sequence: TGTGCCAGCAGTTACGCCACGGACAGCAACACTGAAGCTTTCTTT. It yields the protein CASSYATDSNTEAFF.

In its sample, this clone was seen a few times. The chain recombines TRBV19 with TRBJ2-7, with 7 bases aligning to TRBD2. The V gene's germline CDR1 is LNHDA and CDR2 SQIVND (reference sequence). The CDR3 runs 15 residues. Trimming removed 5 bases from V and 3 bases from J; junction bases left unmatched: 10. The CDR3: CASSLYTGGNYEQYF. Written as DNA, the CDR3 is TGTGCCAGTAGTTTGTACACGGGAGGTAACTACGAGCAGTACTTC.

This chain uses TRBV12-3 or TRBV12-4 with TRBJ1-6, with D possibly being TRBD1 (5 bases). The ends were cut back, 5 bases at V and 14 bases at J, with 16 bases in the middle. The CDR3 has 13 amino acids. Here the CDR3 DNA reads TGTGCCAGCAGTAGAGTCGCCAGGGTCGCCCTCCACTTT. Encoded protein: CASSRVARVALHF.

This clone was detected a few times. The J gene is TRBJ2-3, the V gene TRBV5-1, with TRBD2 matching 7 bases. CDR3 length: 14 amino acids. The germline V gene has CDR1 SGHRS and CDR2 YFSETQ. With V trimmed by 6 bases and J by 0 bases, 4 bases remained unmatched. For the CDR3, the DNA is TGCGCCAGCACAACTAGCGAGAGCACAGATACGCAGTATTTT. Protein sequence: CASTTSESTDTQYF.

The table lists this clone with a few counts. J is TRBJ2-3 and V is TRBV5-4; no clear D gene. The ends were cut back, 0 bases at V and 4 bases at J, with 6 bases in the middle. Germline assignment: CDR1 SGHNT and CDR2 YYREEE (reference sequence). The length of the CDR3 is 13 residues. The CDR3 is CASSLGTSDTQYF. CDR3 DNA: TGTGCCAGCAGCTTGGGAACTTCAGATACGCAGTATTTT.

A single count supports this clone. This sequence joins TRBV7-9 and TRBJ2-7; TRBD2 is a possible D gene (5 bases). This CDR3 contains 17 residues. Germline CDR1 SEHNR, CDR2 FQNEAQ (reference sequence). Deletions cut 5 bases from V and 2 bases from J, with 22 bases between. The DNA for the CDR3 is TGTGCCAGCAGCCGGGCGGAGCGGTCCATTCTTACCTACGAGCAGTACTTC. It is translated as CASSRAERSILTYEQYF.

The rearrangement links TRBV7-9 to TRBJ2-2; D gene unclear. Germline-derived CDR1 and CDR2 are SEHNR and FQNEAQ (reference sequence). This CDR3 has 12 residues. Trimming pared 5 bases from V and 5 bases from J, leaving 6 bases between. The CDR3 bases are TGTGCCAGCAGCCGGGTGACCGGGGAGCTGTTTTTT. Its translation: CASSRVTGELFF.

The rearrangement uses TRBV27 and TRBJ1-6; 8 bases align to TRBD1. With 5 bases clipped from V and 9 bases from J, the junction kept 6 bases outside the gene matches. The CDR3 sequence is 14 residues long. From germline, CDR1 is MNHEY and CDR2 SMNVEV (reference sequence). In nucleotides, the CDR3 is TGTGCCAGCAGTCTCGGACAGGGCACTTCACCCCTCCACTTT. Protein product: CASSLGQGTSPLHF.

This clone showed up just once. V gene TRBV11-2 combines with J gene TRBJ2-7; perhaps TRBD2 as D (6 bases). CDR1 SGHAT and CDR2 FQNNGV come from the germline V gene. The CDR3 runs to 14 residues. Between the trimmed V and J ends, which lost 6 bases and 5 bases, there was a span of 17 bases. CDR3 protein: CASRLGLAAHEQYF. The DNA of the CDR3 is TGTGCCAGCAGGCTGGGGTTAGCGGCCCACGAGCAGTACTTC.

The chain has TRBV19 and TRBJ1-5; 7 positions match TRBD1. This CDR3 has 18 amino acids. V dropped 5 bases and J dropped 2; count of bases not matched to a gene: 15. Germline V gene sequence: CDR1 LNHDA, CDR2 SQIVND (reference sequence). The CDR3: CASSGYRGSTRGNQPQHF. The CDR3 DNA reads as TGTGCCAGTAGTGGGTACAGGGGAAGTACGAGGGGCAATCAGCCCCAGCATTTT.